These T cell receptor beta chains were read from a single sample in a study of blood T cells in healthy people across ages. TCRdb re-analysed the 5' RACE reads in MiXCR, keeping a single row per CDR3 protein. The sample yields about 640,000 distinct CDR3 sequences, 25% to 30% seen once. The sample taken for sequencing was blood. The source of these receptors is a woman of 80 years or more in good health. Both conserved end residues are part of each CDR3. The D gene is left open where the match is weak. Only some rows state a clone size, as once, few, many or a class for expanded clones.

TRBJ1-2 15 TRBV4-1 TRBD1 many CASSQEGQLPYGYTF TGCGCCAGCAGCCAAGAGGGACAGCTACCCTATGGCTACACCTTC
TRBJ2-5 13 TRBV2 NA many CASSETRQETQYF TGTGCCAGCAGTGAAACGAGGCAAGAGACCCAGTACTTC
TRBJ2-3 18 TRBV7-2 TRBD2 many CASSLASGTSGGPDTQYF TGTGCCAGCAGCTTAGCGTCAGGGACTAGCGGGGGGCCAGATACGCAGTATTTT
TRBJ1-2 10 TRBV29-1 NA NA CSVDGGGYTF TGCAGCGTTGACGGGGGCGGCTACACCTTC
TRBJ2-3 14 TRBV25-1 NA few CASSESPGPDTQYF TGTGCCAGCAGTGAATCCCCAGGGCCAGATACGCAGTATTTT
TRBJ1-1 20 TRBV7-8 NA NA CASSLVTGGFIGWESTEAFF TGTGCCAGCAGCTTAGTTACGGGGGGCTTTATTGGATGGGAGAGCACTGAAGCTTTCTTT
TRBJ2-1 14 TRBV9 TRBD2 many CASSEIAGGPDWFF TGTGCCAGCAGCGAAATAGCGGGGGGGCCGGATTGGTTCTTC
TRBJ1-1 15 TRBV6-5 NA few CASSPVGGVNTEAFF TGTGCCAGCAGTCCTGTAGGGGGTGTGAACACTGAAGCTTTCTTT
TRBJ2-5 12 TRBV20-1 NA many CSVGGHQETQYF TGCAGTGTCGGAGGGCACCAAGAGACCCAGTACTTC
TRBJ2-3 16 TRBV24-1 TRBD1 many CATSDPEGGGTDTQYF TGTGCCACCAGTGATCCTGAAGGGGGCGGGACAGATACGCAGTATTTT
TRBJ2-7 14 TRBV9 NA many CASSPRTVDGEQYF TGTGCCAGCAGCCCCCGGACAGTCGATGGGGAGCAGTACTTC
TRBJ2-3 16 TRBV6-4 TRBD2 many CASSATSGGAADTQYF TGTGCCAGCAGTGCGACTAGCGGGGGGGCAGCGGATACGCAGTATTTT
TRBJ2-1 15 TRBV6-5 NA NA CASRNGGLRGNEQFF TGTGCCAGCAGGAACGGGGGGCTCCGAGGCAATGAGCAGTTCTTC
TRBJ2-1 11 TRBV10-3 TRBD2 once CAMGLANEQFF TGTGCCATGGGACTAGCAAATGAGCAGTTCTTC
TRBJ2-2 15 TRBV12-3/TRBV12-4 TRBD1 NA CASSTGQGPTGELFF TGTGCCAGCAGTACGGGACAGGGGCCCACCGGGGAGCTGTTTTTT
TRBJ1-2 14 TRBV4-3 NA many CASSQDQTNYGYTF TGCGCCAGCAGCCAAGACCAAACTAACTATGGCTACACCTTC
TRBJ1-3 17 TRBV7-9 NA NA CASSHRKDQGSGNTIYF TGTGCCAGCAGCCACAGAAAAGACCAGGGGTCAGGAAACACCATATATTTT
TRBJ2-1 18 TRBV12-3/TRBV12-4 TRBD2 NA CASSYILAGGVRENEQFF TGTGCCAGCAGTTATATACTAGCGGGGGGGGTGAGAGAAAATGAGCAGTTCTTC
TRBJ1-2 15 TRBV6-1 NA many CASSASGTGLYGYTF TGTGCCAGCAGTGCATCCGGGACGGGCCTATATGGCTACACCTTC
TRBJ1-1 18 TRBV21-1 NA many CASSKGIGTGGMNTEAFF TGTGCCAGCAGCAAAGGGATAGGGACAGGGGGCATGAACACTGAAGCTTTCTTT
TRBJ1-6 20 TRBV3-1 TRBD1 NA CASSQDRTPFGQANNSPLHF TGTGCCAGCAGCCAAGATCGGACGCCGTTTGGACAGGCGAATAATTCACCCCTCCACTTT
TRBJ2-5 15 TRBV7-2 TRBD1 many CASSRGTGIQETQYF TGTGCCAGCAGCCGTGGGACAGGGATCCAAGAGACCCAGTACTTC
TRBJ2-1 11 TRBV20-1 NA NA CSATPNAEQFF TGCAGTGCTACCCCTAATGCGGAGCAGTTCTTC
TRBJ1-5 14 TRBV18 NA NA CASSPRGYGQPQHF TGTGCCAGCTCTCCAAGGGGATACGGTCAGCCCCAGCATTTT
TRBJ2-3 13 TRBV6-6 NA many CASFRDITDTQYF TGTGCCAGTTTCCGGGACATCACAGATACGCAGTATTTT
TRBJ2-1 13 TRBV6-2/TRBV6-3 NA many CASSYLTYNEQFF TGTGCCAGCAGTTACTTGACTTACAATGAGCAGTTCTTC
TRBJ2-1 16 TRBV3-1 TRBD2 NA CASSQVSGGASGEQFF TGTGCCAGCAGCCAGGTTTCGGGGGGGGCTTCAGGTGAGCAGTTCTTC
TRBJ2-7 13 TRBV20-1 TRBD2 NA CSACGLADNGQYF TGCAGTGCCTGCGGACTAGCGGACAATGGGCAGTACTTC
TRBJ2-1 17 TRBV6-2/TRBV6-3 TRBD2 many CASSPPVGGGAQNEQFF TGTGCCAGCAGCCCCCCGGTTGGCGGGGGGGCGCAAAATGAGCAGTTCTTC
TRBJ1-2 14 TRBV27 TRBD1 few CASSQRDRGLGYTF TGTGCCAGCAGTCAGCGGGACAGGGGGCTTGGCTACACCTTC
TRBJ2-1 13 TRBV7-2 TRBD2 NA CASSLGGLATQFF TGTGCCAGCAGCTTAGGGGGACTAGCAACGCAGTTCTTC
TRBJ1-2 15 TRBV7-2 NA many CASSLTGGQGYGYTF TGTGCCAGCAGCTTGACAGGAGGGCAGGGCTATGGCTACACCTTC
TRBJ2-1 16 TRBV7-9 TRBD2 many CASSSQGLAGVNEQFF TGTGCCAGCAGCTCCCAAGGACTAGCGGGGGTAAATGAGCAGTTCTTC
TRBJ2-7 13 TRBV20-1 TRBD2 NA CSARDAGGQEQYF TGCAGTGCTAGAGATGCGGGGGGGCAAGAGCAGTACTTC
TRBJ1-2 15 TRBV4-1 TRBD1 many CASSPNDRANYGYTF TGCGCCAGCAGCCCAAACGACAGGGCAAACTATGGCTACACCTTC
TRBJ2-1 17 TRBV7-2 TRBD2 NA CASSPRTSWISYNEQFF TGTGCCAGCAGCCCACGGACTAGCTGGATCTCCTACAATGAGCAGTTCTTC
TRBJ2-2 16 TRBV7-3 NA NA CASSPGPASNTGELFF TGTGCCAGCAGCCCCGGGCCAGCATCGAACACCGGGGAGCTGTTTTTT
TRBJ2-1 15 TRBV11-2 NA few CASSYDRGFNNEQFF TGTGCCAGCAGCTATGACCGGGGTTTCAACAATGAGCAGTTCTTC
TRBJ2-7 12 TRBV11-2 NA few CASSLDGYGQYF TGTGCCAGCAGCTTAGACGGTTACGGGCAGTACTTC
TRBJ1-5 16 TRBV5-1 NA few CASSLGALNSNQPQHF TGCGCCAGCAGCTTGGGGGCATTGAATAGCAATCAGCCCCAGCATTTT